This T cell receptor (beta chain) was sequenced for a study of cytomegalovirus exposure and HLA in healthy donors. Sequencing used immunoSEQ multiplex PCR; TCRdb keeps in-frame clones, though not all of them. The sample contains about 150,000 clones, roughly 86% of which appear only once. This CDR3 region has 12 residues. Germline V gives CDR1 MNHEY, CDR2 SVGAGI. The 120-subject validation cohort, separate from the 666-subject first cohort, included the donors. Comments on this clone: The junction does not match germline at one end; this may be a read error.

The sample comprised PBMCs. The chain recombines TRBV6-5 with TRBJ1-5; D gene ambiguous. The clonotype was recovered from a man aged 18-30 years in good health and CMV-seropositive. The CDR3 spells CASREGPGRLNF. The CDR3, as DNA: TGTGCCAGCAGGGAAGGGCCCGGGAGACTGAATTTT.